The 30 T cell receptor beta chains below were found in one sample sequenced in a study of vaccination effects on CD4 cells after COVID-19. Upon completion of more than eight days in culture, CD4+ T cells were isolated. Infection dated between March and December 2020, before the Alpha, Beta and Delta variants reached the United States. Participants got two doses of BNT162b2 or mRNA-1273 vaccine. Antigens of these TCRs are unknown. Only in-frame clones appear in the TCRdb table, and some are missing; sequencing was by immunoSEQ multiplex PCR. The repertoire has 40,000 to 55,000 clones, about 80% of them found once; the top ten carry 3% to 4%. Source: CD4+ T cells from PBMCs cultured without peptide, taken after COVID-19 vaccination. The receptor source for this set is a human donor who had a prior SARS-CoV-2 infection.

This clone was recorded a few times. The chain uses TRBV19 and TRBJ1-2; D gene ambiguous. This CDR3 region has 14 residues. V gave up 7 bases and J gave up 7 bases, with 19 bases separating them. From germline, CDR1 is LNHDA and CDR2 SQIVND (reference sequence). The DNA for the CDR3 is TGTGCCAGTACCTTGGGAAGGGATTTAACTGGCTACACCTTC. Translation: CASTLGRDLTGYTF.

The rearrangement joins TRBV9 to TRBJ2-5; the match to TRBD2 covers 8 bases. The germline CDR1 and CDR2 sequences are SGDLS and YYNGEE. The ends lost 2 bases at V and 4 bases at J; junction bases unmatched: 7. The CDR3 extends over 15 amino acids. CDR3 nucleotides: TGTGCCAGCAGCGTCGGGAGGGCCCGGGGAGAGACCCAGTACTTC. This translates into CASSVGRARGETQYF.

This clone was seen just once. The chain uses TRBV6-5 and TRBJ1-6; weak D call: TRBD1 (5 bases). This CDR3 spans 13 amino acids. The germline V gene encodes CDR1 MNHEY and CDR2 SVGAGI. V lost 10 bases, J lost 4 bases, and 11 bases lay in between. CDR3 sequence: CATRQHYNSPLHF. The CDR3 nucleotides are TGTGCCACCCGACAGCATTATAATTCACCCCTCCACTTT.

The gene calls are TRBV5-4 and TRBJ2-5; TRBD1 matches 8 bases. This CDR3 is 13 amino acids long. Germline V gives CDR1 SGHNT, CDR2 YYREEE (reference sequence). V was pared by 4 bases and J by 5 bases, with 4 bases of the junction left unmatched. This CDR3 is CASSPGGEETQYF. CDR3 in DNA: TGTGCCAGCAGCCCAGGGGGCGAGGAGACCCAGTACTTC.

The chain employs TRBV7-8 and TRBJ2-3; no clear D. Germline V gene data show CDR1 as SGHVS and CDR2 as FQNEAQ. The CDR3 is 17 residues long. Trimming stripped 5 bases from V and 0 bases from J, with 18 bases between. This CDR3 is CASSPKDQAVSTDTQYF. The CDR3 DNA is TGTGCCAGCAGCCCCAAGGACCAGGCCGTTAGCACAGATACGCAGTATTTT.

The chain combines TRBV6-1 with TRBJ2-7, with D possibly matching TRBD1 (6 bases). The CDR3 has 14 residues. Germline-derived CDR1 and CDR2 are MNHNS and SASEGT. V shed 1 base and J shed 8 bases, with 15 bases lying between them. The CDR3 DNA reads TGTGCCAGCAGTGAAGGGCAGGGGAGTCATCAGCAGTACTTC. It translates to CASSEGQGSHQQYF.

This chain uses TRBV9 with TRBJ1-2; 7 bases align to TRBD1. The germline V gene encodes CDR1 SGDLS and CDR2 YYNGEE. The ends lost 4 bases at V and 0 bases at J; junction bases unmatched: 6. The CDR3 runs 15 residues. The CDR3 sequence is CASSPGQAANYGYTF. CDR3 DNA sequence: TGTGCCAGCAGCCCCGGACAGGCTGCTAACTATGGCTACACCTTC.

This chain joins TRBV5-4 and TRBJ2-5, with D possibly matching TRBD2 (6 bases). Germline assignment: CDR1 SGHNT and CDR2 YYREEE (reference sequence). The CDR3 is 15 residues long. V gave up 4 bases and J gave up 0 bases, with 13 bases separating them. The CDR3 protein is CASSPGLPYQETQYF. CDR3 nucleotide sequence: TGTGCCAGCAGCCCAGGACTACCGTACCAAGAGACCCAGTACTTC.

This sequence joins TRBV2 and TRBJ1-5; D uncertain. Germline CDR1 reads SNHLY; CDR2 reads FYNNEI. Trimming removed 5 bases at V and 6 bases at J, with 11 bases between. The CDR3 is 13 residues long. The CDR3 is CASSSDRPQPQHF. DNA of the CDR3: TGTGCCAGCAGTTCCGACCGTCCTCAGCCCCAGCATTTT.

This chain links TRBV20-1 with TRBJ1-2; TRBD1 might be the D (5 bases). V was trimmed by 1 base and J by 10 bases, leaving 10 bases between them. CDR3 size: 11 residues. The germline CDR1 and CDR2 sequences are DFQATT and SNEGSKA (reference sequence). CDR3 nucleotides: TGCAGTGCTAGAGTTGGGGGTCTCTACACCTTC. Protein product: CSARVGGLYTF.

There are a few counts of this clone. The gene calls are TRBV3-1 (or the pseudogene TRBV3-2) and TRBJ1-1; D is perhaps TRBD1 (6 bases). The CDR3 has 13 amino acids. Between the trimmed V and J ends, which lost 0 bases and 9 bases, there was a span of 11 bases. CDR1 and CDR2 from the germline V gene are LGHDT and YNNKEL (reference sequence). CDR3 region: CASSQEGGGQAFF. The CDR3 coding sequence is TGTGCCAGCAGCCAAGAAGGCGGGGGGCAAGCTTTCTTT.

The rearrangement joins TRBV28 to TRBJ2-1, with D possibly matching TRBD2 (5 bases). Per germline, CDR1 MDHEN and CDR2 SYDVKM. There are 14 residues in the CDR3. With 5 bases removed from V and 5 bases from J, the gap between germline ends came to 13 bases. CDR3 residues: CASSPFGRNNEQFF. CDR3 nucleotide sequence: TGTGCCAGCAGTCCCTTTGGGAGAAACAATGAGCAGTTCTTC.

The CDR3: CASSFGASGANVLTF. In nucleotides, the CDR3 is TGCGCCAGCAGCTTCGGGGCCTCAGGGGCCAACGTCCTGACTTTC. The V and J genes are TRBV5-1 and TRBJ2-6, with D perhaps assigned TRBD1 or TRBD2 (5 bases each). V was shortened by 2 bases and J by 4 bases, with 10 bases between the two germline ends. CDR3 length: 15 residues. From germline, CDR1 is SGHRS and CDR2 YFSETQ.

The chain uses TRBV6-5 and TRBJ1-2; no firm D call. This CDR3 has 13 residues. The ends were cut back, 7 bases at V and 4 bases at J, with 13 bases in the middle. Germline CDR1 is MNHEY and CDR2 is SVGAGI. This CDR3 is CASILDGPYGYTF. In DNA, the CDR3 is TGTGCCAGCATCCTAGACGGACCCTATGGCTACACCTTC.

The gene calls are TRBV2 and TRBJ1-2; D gene uncertain. With 6 bases removed from V and 8 bases from J, the gap between germline ends came to 19 bases. The CDR3 spans 14 residues. CDR1 and CDR2 (germline): SNHLY, FYNNEI. CDR3 in amino acids: CASSYTTGGTGYTF. The CDR3 coding sequence is TGTGCCAGCAGCTACACCACGGGCGGAACGGGCTACACCTTC.

V is TRBV5-1 and J is TRBJ2-5; 7 bases match TRBD1. Unmatched junction bases numbered 5, after V lost 4 bases and J lost 2 bases. Germline assignment: CDR1 SGHRS and CDR2 YFSETQ. The CDR3 has 14 residues. As DNA, the CDR3 is TGCGCCAGCAGCGAGCCGGGACAGCAAGAGACCCAGTACTTC. It specifies CASSEPGQQETQYF.

The chain joins TRBV5-4 to TRBJ2-4; 11 bases agree with TRBD2. The CDR3 sequence is 16 residues long. Germline values: CDR1 SGHNT, CDR2 YYREEE (reference sequence). J lost 3 bases, V lost 4 bases, and 6 bases had no gene match. CDR3 coding DNA: TGTGCCAGCAGCAAATTAGCGGGAGGGTACAAAAACATTCAGTACTTC. Protein product: CASSKLAGGYKNIQYF.

The chain recombines TRBV24-1 with TRBJ1-1; TRBD1 is a possible D gene (5 bases). Trimming cost V 4 bases and J 2 bases, with 10 bases left between them. This CDR3 is built from 14 residues. Germline V CDR1 and CDR2: KGHDR, SFDVKD. Here the CDR3 DNA reads TGTGCCACCAGTGACGGACACGAAAACACTGAAGCTTTCTTT. As protein: CATSDGHENTEAFF.

This clone was recorded a few times. The chain employs TRBV27 and TRBJ2-7; tentatively, D is TRBD2 (6 bases). There are 14 residues in the CDR3. The germline V gene has CDR1 MNHEY and CDR2 SMNVEV (reference sequence). The ends were cut back, 5 bases at V and 0 bases at J, with 11 bases in the middle. Here the CDR3 reads CASSRLASSYEQYF. CDR3 coding DNA: TGTGCCAGCAGTAGGCTAGCGAGCTCCTACGAGCAGTACTTC.

The chain is built from TRBV24-1 and TRBJ2-1, with 11 bases matching TRBD1. The CDR3 spans 14 residues. Germline lookup yields CDR1 KGHDR and CDR2 SFDVKD. The V gene end was trimmed by 8 bases and the J gene end by 7 bases; junction bases not matched to a gene: 6. CDR3 region: CATMDRGLVNEQFF. CDR3 coding DNA: TGTGCCACCATGGACAGGGGGCTAGTGAATGAGCAGTTCTTC.

Only a few counts were recorded for this clone. The rearrangement links TRBV7-2 to TRBJ2-1; 14 bases fit TRBD2. V dropped 4 bases and J dropped 9; count of bases not matched to a gene: 5. The CDR3 spans 15 residues. CDR1 is SGHTA and CDR2 is FQGNSA in the germline V gene. CDR3 nucleotide sequence: TGTGCCAGCAGCTCCAGACTAGCGGGGGGGCCTGAGCAGTTCTTC. Translated: CASSSRLAGGPEQFF.

In nucleotides, the CDR3 is TGTGCCAGCAGTTCCCGGACAGGGGGATTTGAAAAACTGTTTTTT. Amino acids: CASSSRTGGFEKLFF. This rearrangement joins TRBV6-5 to TRBJ1-4; 10 bases fit TRBD1. The V segment lost 4 bases and the J segment 7 bases; nucleotides outside the gene matches: 6. This CDR3 region has 15 residues. From germline, CDR1 is MNHEY and CDR2 SVGAGI.

V gene TRBV4-3 combines with J gene TRBJ2-7; 10 bases fit TRBD1. This CDR3 is 15 amino acids long. With V trimmed by 1 base and J by 5 bases, 5 bases remained unmatched. Germline V gene lookup returns CDR1 LGHNA and CDR2 YSLEER. The CDR3 reads CASSQGTGQGNEQYF. The CDR3, as DNA: TGCGCCAGCAGCCAAGGTACGGGACAGGGGAACGAGCAGTACTTC.

This clone has just one count. The chain links TRBV5-6 to TRBJ1-6; the D gene is possibly TRBD1 (6 bases). This CDR3 contains 14 residues. The V end was cut by 4 bases, the J end by 7 bases, with 12 bases between. Germline V lookup: CDR1 SGHDT, CDR2 YYEEEE. CDR3 region: CASSPGQTNSPLHF. CDR3 coding DNA: TGTGCCAGCAGCCCCGGACAGACCAATTCACCCCTCCACTTT.

V usage is TRBV11-1 and J usage is TRBJ2-3; D not certain. V lost 1 base and J 2 bases, leaving 4 bases between the germline ends. CDR3 size: 13 residues. Germline V gives CDR1 SGHAT, CDR2 FQDESV (reference sequence). CDR3 protein: CASSLVATDTQYF. The CDR3 bases are TGTGCCAGCAGCTTAGTGGCCACAGATACGCAGTATTTT.

V is TRBV5-6 and J is TRBJ2-3, with 7 nucleotides matching TRBD2. With 0 bases clipped from V and 3 bases from J, the junction kept 4 bases outside the gene matches. The germline gives CDR1 SGHDT, CDR2 YYEEEE. The CDR3 spans 15 residues. The CDR3 nucleotides read TGTGCCAGCAGCTTGGGTTACGGGGGGACAGATACGCAGTATTTT. Translating it yields CASSLGYGGTDTQYF.

The chain combines TRBV19 with TRBJ1-6, with 11 bases matching TRBD1. The CDR3 length is 15 residues. Trimming removed 5 bases from V and 9 bases from J; junction bases left unmatched: 6. The germline gives CDR1 LNHDA, CDR2 SQIVND (reference sequence). CDR3 in DNA: TGTGCCAGTAGTGTTACCGGGACAGGGGGTTCACCCCTCCACTTT. Residues: CASSVTGTGGSPLHF.

The genes are TRBV21-1 and TRBJ2-1; the tabulated D call, TRBD1, remains unverified against the DNA. TRBV21-1 corresponds to a pseudogene. This CDR3 contains 22 residues. Written as DNA, the CDR3 is TGTGCCAGCAGCAATCCCTCTCTCCGGACAGGGGTTCGGATGGGGTCCTACAATGAGCAGTTCTTC. This codes for CASSNPSLRTGVRMGSYNEQFF.

A note on this clone: The same CDR3 can be traced to other DNA sequences in this sample. The chain is built from TRBV20-1 and TRBJ1-2, with 8 bases identical to TRBD1. The CDR3 is 11 amino acids. The junction had 4 bases not matched to a gene; V was cut back by 5 bases and J by 8 bases. CDR1 and CDR2 (germline): DFQATT, SNEGSKA (reference sequence). In DNA form, the CDR3 reads TGCAGTGCTTGGGACAGGAAAGGCTACACCTTC. Protein product: CSAWDRKGYTF.

The rearrangement links TRBV6-5 to TRBJ2-7; 8 bases match TRBD2. The junction had 10 bases not matched to a gene; V was cut back by 0 bases and J by 9 bases. Germline loops: CDR1 MNHEY, CDR2 SVGAGI. This CDR3 has 15 residues. The DNA of the CDR3 is TGTGCCAGCAGTTACTCGAACACAGCGGGAGACGTGCAGTACTTC. This sequence encodes CASSYSNTAGDVQYF.